Listed below are T cell receptor beta chains from one sample, sequenced in a study of cytomegalovirus exposure and HLA in healthy donors. Repertoires were generated with immunoSEQ multiplex PCR, while TCRdb's copy carries only in-frame clones and drops some. The listing contains over 55,000 clones. Sequencing was performed on PBMCs. Receptors were obtained from a male donor in good health and CMV-seronegative. Both conserved end residues are part of each CDR3. A D gene is named only where the DNA matches it firmly.

CASSSGLEVDNEQFF	TGTGCCAGCAGTTCAGGACTAGAGGTAGACAATGAGCAGTTCTTC	TRBV6-5	TRBD2	TRBJ2-1
CASKKRGSGEQFF	TGTGCCAGCAAAAAGCGTGGGAGCGGTGAGCAGTTCTTC	TRBV6-1	.	TRBJ2-1
CASSMRGGVSVNYGYTF	TGTGCCAGCAGTATGCGGGGAGGGGTGTCAGTTAACTATGGCTACACCTTC	TRBV27	.	TRBJ1-2
CASSVGGTAGNTIYF	TGTGCCAGCAGCGTAGGCGGGACAGCTGGAAACACCATATATTTT	TRBV9	TRBD1	TRBJ1-3
CASSLATGVETQYF	TGTGCCAGCAGCTTAGCCACGGGGGTGGAGACCCAGTACTTC	TRBV7-2	.	TRBJ2-5
CASSPSRGVNYGYTF	TGTGCCAGCAGCCCGAGCAGGGGCGTTAACTATGGCTACACCTTC	TRBV11-2	.	TRBJ1-2
CASSVLLAGGLRVGEQFF	TGCGCCAGCAGCGTCCTGCTAGCGGGAGGGCTACGGGTTGGTGAGCAGTTCTTC	TRBV5-1	TRBD2	TRBJ2-1
CASSITGKVLTF	TGTGCCAGCAGTATTACAGGGAAAGTCCTGACTTTC	TRBV28	.	TRBJ2-6
CASSLIGGTGELFF	TGTGCCAGCAGCTTGATCGGGGGTACCGGGGAGCTGTTTTTT	TRBV5-4	.	TRBJ2-2
CASTTSIWASGGDNEQFF	TGTGCCAGTACAACCTCCATATGGGCTAGCGGGGGGGACAATGAGCAGTTCTTC	TRBV19	TRBD2	TRBJ2-1
CASSDRGNEQFF	TGTGCCAGCTCAGACAGGGGCAATGAGCAGTTCTTC	TRBV28	TRBD1	TRBJ2-1
CASNSGGDQPQHF	TGTGCCAGCAACTCCGGAGGAGATCAGCCCCAGCATTTT	TRBV28	.	TRBJ1-5
CASSSQGVSTDTQYF	TGTGCCAGCAGCTCACAGGGAGTCAGCACAGATACGCAGTATTTT	TRBV7-2	.	TRBJ2-3
CASSDLSPLHF	TGTGCCAGCAGTGACCTGTCACCCCTCCACTTT	TRBV6-4	.	TRBJ1-6
CASSLNVLAGKREQYF	TGTGCCAGCAGTTTAAACGTACTAGCGGGTAAGAGGGAGCAGTACTTC	TRBV28	TRBD2	TRBJ2-7
CAWSEGAGTHWFLTDTQYF	TGTGCCTGGAGTGAGGGGGCAGGGACCCACTGGTTCCTCACAGATACGCAGTATTTT	TRBV30	TRBD1	TRBJ2-3